The 12 T cell receptor beta chains in this list originate from one sample, sequenced in a study of identical twins. MiXCR was run by TCRdb on the 5' RACE reads, yielding one entry per CDR3 protein. Found here are approximately 210,000 distinct CDR3 sequences, roughly 9.4% of them singletons; the top ten hold roughly 5%. Sequencing used memory (CD45RO+) T cells sorted from blood. Receptor source: a woman younger than 30 in good health.

This clonotype was seen at least ten times. V is TRBV20-1 and J is TRBJ1-3, with D unclear. The germline gives CDR1 DFQATT, CDR2 SNEGSKA (reference sequence). V dropped 3 bases and J dropped 0 bases, with 9 bases sitting between them. The CDR3 runs 14 residues. The CDR3 is CSASIANSGNTIYF. In DNA form, the CDR3 reads TGCAGTGCTAGTATTGCCAACTCTGGAAACACCATATATTTT.

This clonotype came up many times. The rearrangement uses TRBV20-1 and TRBJ2-7; D remains unclear. V was cut by 2 bases and J by 6 bases, with 11 bases left in between. The CDR3 covers 12 residues. Germline V gene data show CDR1 as DFQATT and CDR2 as SNEGSKA (reference sequence). The CDR3 DNA follows: TGCAGTGCTAGAAAAATAGAATTCGAGCAGTACTTC. Protein sequence: CSARKIEFEQYF.

This clonotype showed up just a few times. The chain is built from TRBV6-1 and TRBJ2-7, with D perhaps matching TRBD1 or TRBD2 (5 bases each). The ends were cut back, 10 bases at V and 3 bases at J, with 13 bases in the middle. Per the germline V gene, CDR1 is MNHNS and CDR2 is SASEGT. The CDR3 is 12 residues long. CDR3 nucleotides: TGTGCCACCGGGGACCTCTTCTACGAGCAGTACTTC. It encodes CATGDLFYEQYF.

A remark on this clonotype: A much larger clone differs by one base, so this may be a read error. The chain employs TRBV20-1 and TRBJ1-1; D gene unclear. Germline CDR1 and CDR2: DFQATT and SNEGSKA (reference sequence). The V and J ends lost 5 bases and 5 bases respectively, with 15 bases between them. CDR3 length: 13 amino acids. CDR3 coding DNA: TGCAGTGCTCCGAACTCAGGCGGAACTGAAGCTTTCTTT. Its protein is CSAPNSGGTEAFF.

The V and J genes are TRBV11-2 and TRBJ2-1; weak D call: TRBD1 (6 bases). Per the germline V gene, CDR1 is SGHAT and CDR2 is FQNNGV. This CDR3 is 13 amino acids long. The ends were cut back, 6 bases at V and 8 bases at J, with 14 bases in the middle. In nucleotides, the CDR3 is TGTGCCAGCAGAAAAGACAGGTACGATGAGCAGTTCTTC. Protein: CASRKDRYDEQFF.

This clonotype occurred many times. The chain combines TRBV12-3 or TRBV12-4 with TRBJ2-3; D may be TRBD1 (5 bases). Trimming removed 5 bases at V and 7 bases at J, with 10 bases between. The CDR3 loop spans 12 amino acids. CDR3 bases: TGTGCCAGCAGTCCGGACACCCATACGCAGTATTTT. This sequence encodes CASSPDTHTQYF.

This clonotype was detected ten times or more. The CDR3 DNA is TGTGCCAGCAGTGACGGGTACACCGGGGAGCTGTTTTTT. This translates into CASSDGYTGELFF. The rearrangement joins TRBV6-4 to TRBJ2-2; D unresolved. The CDR3 is 13 residues long. Germline CDR1 MRHNA, CDR2 SNTAGT. The V and J ends lost 2 bases and 3 bases respectively, with 4 bases between them.

At least ten counts were recorded for this clonotype. This chain links TRBV7-2 with TRBJ2-7; D call uncertain. The CDR3 contains 14 residues. V was pared by 5 bases and J by 0 bases, with 11 bases between. Germline-derived CDR1 and CDR2 are SGHTA and FQGNSA. Here the CDR3 reads CASSQRGNSYEQYF. The CDR3 region has the DNA TGTGCCAGCAGCCAAAGAGGCAACTCCTACGAGCAGTACTTC.

This clonotype came up a few times. This chain joins TRBV20-1 and TRBJ1-2; D gene ambiguous. Between the trimmed V and J ends, which lost 6 bases and 5 bases, there was a span of 19 bases. The CDR3 consists of 14 residues. The V gene's germline CDR1 is DFQATT and CDR2 SNEGSKA (reference sequence). The CDR3 coding sequence is TGCAGTGCCGACGGACGGGGAAGTGGATATGGCTACACCTTC. Translated, it gives CSADGRGSGYGYTF.

Of note for this clonotype: The CDR3 end shows no conserved phenylalanine or tryptophan, and so a read error is likely. It is unclear where the CDR3 begins or ends on the DNA, so no DNA is shown, and the CDR3 is as TCRdb lists it. The chain uses TRBV3-1 and TRBJ2-3. The germline V gene has CDR1 LGHDT and CDR2 YNNKEL (reference sequence). With termini counted, the CDR3 has 9 amino acids. CDR3 amino acids: CASSQRSYP.

This clonotype has just a few counts. The J gene is TRBJ2-1, the V gene TRBV7-2; unclear D gene. The CDR3 runs to 14 residues. CDR1 and CDR2 (germline): SGHTA, FQGNSA. With 5 bases removed from V and 5 bases from J, the gap between germline ends came to 13 bases. CDR3: CASSPLVGNNEQFF. The CDR3 nucleotides are TGTGCCAGCAGCCCGCTGGTAGGAAACAATGAGCAGTTCTTC.

The rearrangement joins TRBV11-2 to TRBJ2-3; D unclear. CDR3 length: 13 amino acids. Looked up from germline, CDR1 is SGHAT and CDR2 is FQNNGV. Trimming stripped 5 bases from V and 6 bases from J, with 12 bases between. CDR3 loop: CASSHAARDTQYF. CDR3 bases: TGTGCCAGCAGCCACGCCGCCAGGGATACGCAGTATTTT. The variable domain in full, with the rest retrieved from reference TRBV11-2 and TRBJ2-3, is EAGVAQSPRYKIIEKRQSVAFWCNPISGHATLYWYQQILGQGPKLLIQFQNNGVVDDSQLPKDRFSAERLKGVDSTLKIQPAKLEDSAVYLCASSHAARDTQYFGPGTRLTVL.